The rows below give T cell receptor beta chains drawn from one sample of a study of shared clonotypes between healthy human individuals. Only in-frame clones appear in the TCRdb table, and some are missing; sequencing was by immunoSEQ multiplex PCR. The table records approximately 350,000 clones, approximately 79% of them present only once. Material: memory CD4+ T cells sorted from blood. The receptor source for this set is a man between 25 and 39 years old in good health. The CDR3 runs from the conserved cysteine through the conserved F or W. The order of the fields is clone size, D gene, J gene, V gene, CDR3 protein, CDR3 DNA. D genes are given only for firm matches. For some rows the clone size is stated as once, few or many, or as a class when expanded; others skip it.

>-|-|TRBJ2-2|TRBV5-1
CASSPEGTGELFF
TGCGCCAGCAGCCCGGAGGGCACCGGGGAGCTGTTTTTT
>-|-|TRBJ2-2|TRBV30
CAWMIRSTGELFF
TGTGCCTGGATGATCCGGAGCACCGGGGAGCTGTTTTTT
>once|TRBD1|TRBJ2-7|TRBV5-1
CASSFGQGIYEQYF
TGCGCCAGCAGCTTTGGACAGGGAATTTACGAGCAGTACTTC
>-|TRBD1|TRBJ1-3|TRBV2
CASSADRAGNTIYF
TGTGCCAGCAGCGCGGACAGGGCTGGAAACACCATATATTTT
>-|-|TRBJ1-2|TRBV15
CATSRGGDYGYTF
TGTGCCACCAGCAGGGGCGGAGACTATGGCTACACCTTC
>-|-|TRBJ2-7|TRBV28
CASSPDSFSYEQYF
TGTGCCAGCAGTCCGGACAGCTTCTCCTACGAGCAGTACTTC
>-|-|TRBJ1-1|TRBV2
CASSAWSNTEAFF
TGTGCCAGCAGTGCTTGGTCGAACACTGAAGCTTTCTTT
>-|-|TRBJ2-5|TRBV5-1
CASSFKETQYF
TGCGCCAGCAGCTTTAAAGAGACCCAGTACTTC
>-|-|TRBJ2-7|TRBV28
CASSLLGRIEQYF
TGTGCCAGCAGCCTGCTAGGAAGGATCGAGCAGTACTTC
>-|-|TRBJ2-2|TRBV5-6
CASSYQGRVTGELFF
TGTGCCAGCAGCTACCAGGGCCGGGTCACCGGGGAGCTGTTTTTT
>-|-|TRBJ1-1|TRBV6-5
CASSWTKLGTEAFF
TGTGCCAGCAGTTGGACGAAACTGGGCACTGAAGCTTTCTTT
>-|TRBD1|TRBJ2-1|TRBV11-3
CASSSDRGNEQFF
TGTGCCAGCAGCTCGGACAGGGGCAATGAGCAGTTCTTC
>-|-|TRBJ2-5|TRBV9
CASSPSGETQYF
TGTGCCAGCAGCCCGTCCGGGGAGACCCAGTACTTC
>-|-|TRBJ2-7|TRBV27
CASSPRAGHYEQYF
TGTGCCAGCAGCCCGAGGGCAGGGCACTACGAGCAGTACTTC
>few|-|TRBJ2-3|TRBV20-1
CSAPRDTQYF
TGCAGTGCCCCTCGGGATACGCAGTATTTT
>-|-|TRBJ1-4|TRBV28
CASSFRGPNEKLFF
TGTGCCAGCAGTTTTCGAGGGCCTAATGAAAAACTGTTTTTT
>-|TRBD1|TRBJ2-7|TRBV7-8
CASSPRDRAYEQYF
TGTGCCAGCAGCCCCCGGGACAGGGCCTACGAGCAGTACTTC
>-|-|TRBJ2-3|TRBV28
CASSLDPDYRERSGTDTQYF
TGTGCCAGCAGTTTAGACCCGGACTATCGGGAGCGATCAGGTACAGATACGCAGTATTTT
>-|-|TRBJ1-2|TRBV18
CASSPSGPPYF
TGTGCCAGCTCACCATCCGGGCCCCCTTACTTC
>-|-|TRBJ1-5|TRBV7-6
CASSLAVGGGNQPQHF
TGTGCCAGCAGCTTAGCGGTGGGAGGCGGCAATCAGCCCCAGCATTTT
>-|-|TRBJ2-3|TRBV10-3
CAISEPETGNTQYF
TGTGCCATCAGTGAGCCCGAGACGGGGAATACGCAGTATTTT
>-|-|TRBJ1-2|TRBV6-1
CASSYPEGYTF
TGTGCCAGCAGTTACCCAGAGGGCTACACCTTC
>-|-|TRBJ2-1|TRBV18
CASSLHVGGQYNEQFF
TGTGCCAGCTCACTCCATGTGGGCGGGCAATACAATGAGCAGTTCTTC
>-|-|TRBJ1-1|TRBV2
CASSEVGGITEAFF
TGTGCCAGCAGTGAAGTGGGAGGGATCACTGAAGCTTTCTTT
>-|-|TRBJ2-5|TRBV29-1
CSARTQETQYF
TGCAGCGCTAGGACTCAAGAGACCCAGTACTTC